The T cell receptor beta chain under discussion was sequenced for a study of blood T cell repertoires in COVID-19. Background on the study: Donors in the United States, Italy and Spain gave samples during acute or convalescent COVID-19. Nucleic acid was either cDNA or gDNA, and it came from T cells, B-cell-depleted T cells, or PBMCs.

Original methodology: Reference gene primer amplification yielded estimated nucleated cell counts. Generated by immunoSEQ multiplex PCR, the TCRdb table keeps only in-frame clones and is missing some. That table furnishes V, J and clone size, whereas the DNA furnished D and trimming. Of about 140,000 clones listed, about 87% are singletons. Trimming removed 5 bases at V and 0 bases at J, with 11 bases between. CDR1 and CDR2 (germline): SQVTM, ANQGSEA. The CDR3 contains 13 residues. The origin of this receptor is a human donor in a cohort sampled during active COVID-19. The chain joins TRBV29-1 to TRBJ2-7; D is unclear. The sequenced sample was peripheral blood. CDR3 residues: CSVITRSSYEQYF. As DNA, the CDR3 is TGCAGCGTTATCACACGAAGCTCCTACGAGCAGTACTTC.